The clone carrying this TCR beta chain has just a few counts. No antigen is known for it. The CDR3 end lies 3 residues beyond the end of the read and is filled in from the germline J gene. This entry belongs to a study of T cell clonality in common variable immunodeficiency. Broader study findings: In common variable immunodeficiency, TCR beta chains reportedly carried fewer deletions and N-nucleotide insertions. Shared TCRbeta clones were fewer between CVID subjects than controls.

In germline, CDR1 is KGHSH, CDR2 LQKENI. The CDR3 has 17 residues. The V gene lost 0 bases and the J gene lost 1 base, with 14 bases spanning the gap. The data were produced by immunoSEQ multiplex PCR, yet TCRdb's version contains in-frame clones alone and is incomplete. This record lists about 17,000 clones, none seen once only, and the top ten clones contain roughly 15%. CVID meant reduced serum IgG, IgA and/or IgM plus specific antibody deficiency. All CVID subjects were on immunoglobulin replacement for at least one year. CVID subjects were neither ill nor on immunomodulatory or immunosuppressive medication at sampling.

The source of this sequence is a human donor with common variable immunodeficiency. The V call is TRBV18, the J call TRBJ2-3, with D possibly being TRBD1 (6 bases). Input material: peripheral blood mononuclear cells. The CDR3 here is CASSPPVGSGGTDTQYF. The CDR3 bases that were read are TGTGCCAGCTCACCACCGGTGGGGTCAGGGGGCACAGATACG.